This TCR beta chain was observed in a study of blood T cell repertoires in COVID-19. The overall study: Acute-phase and convalescent COVID-19 samples originated in the United States, Italy and Spain.

J lost 5 bases, V lost 1 base, and 10 bases had no gene match. Germline values: CDR1 ENHRY, CDR2 SYGVKD. CDR3 length equals 17 residues. The age range of participants was 18 to 89 years, with residence in about 25 US areas. Clinical histories supplied by participants themselves formed the basis of cohort assignment. The authors' processing: Using reference gene primer amplification, nucleated cell counts were estimated. The data were produced by immunoSEQ multiplex PCR, yet TCRdb's version contains in-frame clones alone and is incomplete. The DNA was the basis for D and trimming; V, J and clone size are from that table. The data contain some 200,000 clones, about 79% of them singletons.

Sequenced sample: PBMCs or T cells enriched from blood (not recorded which). The clonotype was recovered from a woman between 40 and 55 years old with acute COVID-19. This chain joins TRBV10-3 and TRBJ1-2, with 10 bases aligning to TRBD1. The CDR3 bases are TGTGCCATCAGTGAGTACGAGGGACAGGGGATTCAGTATGGCTACACCTTC. Translated, it gives CAISEYEGQGIQYGYTF.